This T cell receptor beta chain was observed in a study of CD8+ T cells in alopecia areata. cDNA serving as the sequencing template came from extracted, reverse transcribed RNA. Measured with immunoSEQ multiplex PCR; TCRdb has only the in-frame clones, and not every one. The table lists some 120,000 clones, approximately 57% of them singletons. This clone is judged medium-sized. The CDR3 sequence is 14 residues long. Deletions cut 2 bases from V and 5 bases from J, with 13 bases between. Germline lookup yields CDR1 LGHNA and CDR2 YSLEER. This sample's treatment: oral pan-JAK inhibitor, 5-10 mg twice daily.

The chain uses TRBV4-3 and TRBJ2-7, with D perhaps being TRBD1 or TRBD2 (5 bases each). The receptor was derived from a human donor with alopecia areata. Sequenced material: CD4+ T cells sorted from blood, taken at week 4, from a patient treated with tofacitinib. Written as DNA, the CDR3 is TGCGCCAGCAGCCAAATGGGGATGGGGGACGAGCAGTACTTC. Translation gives CASSQMGMGDEQYF.